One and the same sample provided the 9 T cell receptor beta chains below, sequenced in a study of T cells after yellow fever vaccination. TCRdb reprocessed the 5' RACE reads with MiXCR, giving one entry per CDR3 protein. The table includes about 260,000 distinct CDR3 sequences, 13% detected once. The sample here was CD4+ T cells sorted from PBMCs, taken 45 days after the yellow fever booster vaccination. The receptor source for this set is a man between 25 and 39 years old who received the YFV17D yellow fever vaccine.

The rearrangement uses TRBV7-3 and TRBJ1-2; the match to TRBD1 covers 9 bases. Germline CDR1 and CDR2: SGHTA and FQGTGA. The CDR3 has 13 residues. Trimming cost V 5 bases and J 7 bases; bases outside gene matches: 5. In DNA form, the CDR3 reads TGTGCCAGCAGCGCTGGGGACAGGGCTGGCTACACCTTC. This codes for CASSAGDRAGYTF.

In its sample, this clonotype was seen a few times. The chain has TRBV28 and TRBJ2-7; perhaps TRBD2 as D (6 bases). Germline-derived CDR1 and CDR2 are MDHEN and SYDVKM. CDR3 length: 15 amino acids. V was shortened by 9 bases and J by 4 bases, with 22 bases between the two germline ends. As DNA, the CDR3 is TGTGCCAGTTCCAGCGGGTCCCGCGGTAGGTACGAGCAGTACTTC. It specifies CASSSGSRGRYEQYF.

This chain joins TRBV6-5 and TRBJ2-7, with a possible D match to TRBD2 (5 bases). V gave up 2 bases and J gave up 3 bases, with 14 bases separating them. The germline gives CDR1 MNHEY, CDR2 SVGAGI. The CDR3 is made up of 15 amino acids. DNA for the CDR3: TGTGCCAGCAGTTACGTAGGGCGGGCGAACTACGAGCAGTACTTC. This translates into CASSYVGRANYEQYF.

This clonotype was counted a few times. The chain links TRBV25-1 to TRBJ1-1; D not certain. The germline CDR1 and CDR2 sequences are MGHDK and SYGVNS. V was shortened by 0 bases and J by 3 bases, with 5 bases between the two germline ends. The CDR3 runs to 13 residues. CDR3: CASSEYGDTEAFF. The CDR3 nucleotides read TGTGCCAGCAGTGAATATGGGGACACTGAAGCTTTCTTT.

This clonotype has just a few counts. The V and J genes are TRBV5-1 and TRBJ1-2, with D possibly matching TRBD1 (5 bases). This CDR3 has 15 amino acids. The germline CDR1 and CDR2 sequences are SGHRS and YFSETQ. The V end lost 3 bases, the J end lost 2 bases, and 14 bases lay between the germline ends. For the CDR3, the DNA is TGCGCCAGCAGCTATACCGGGACGGCGAACTATGGCTACACCTTC. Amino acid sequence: CASSYTGTANYGYTF.

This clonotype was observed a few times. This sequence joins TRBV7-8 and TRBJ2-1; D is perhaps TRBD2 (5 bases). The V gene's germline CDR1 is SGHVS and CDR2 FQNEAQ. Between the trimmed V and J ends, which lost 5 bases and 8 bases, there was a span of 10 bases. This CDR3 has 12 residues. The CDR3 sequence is CASSGMGDEQFF. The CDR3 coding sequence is TGTGCCAGCAGCGGGATGGGAGATGAGCAGTTCTTC.

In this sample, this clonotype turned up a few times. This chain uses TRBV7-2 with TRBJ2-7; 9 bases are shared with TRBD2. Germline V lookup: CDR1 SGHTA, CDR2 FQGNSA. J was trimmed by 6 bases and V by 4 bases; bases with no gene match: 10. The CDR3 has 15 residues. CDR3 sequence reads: CASSSILAGVGEQYF. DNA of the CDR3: TGTGCCAGCAGCTCAATCTTAGCGGGAGTAGGCGAGCAGTACTTC. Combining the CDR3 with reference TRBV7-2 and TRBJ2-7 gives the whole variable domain GAGVSQSPSNKVTEKGKDVELRCDPISGHTALYWYRQSLGQGLEFLIYFQGNSAPDKSGLPSDRFSAERTGGSVSTLTIQRTQQEDSAVYLCASSSILAGVGEQYFGPGTRLTVT.

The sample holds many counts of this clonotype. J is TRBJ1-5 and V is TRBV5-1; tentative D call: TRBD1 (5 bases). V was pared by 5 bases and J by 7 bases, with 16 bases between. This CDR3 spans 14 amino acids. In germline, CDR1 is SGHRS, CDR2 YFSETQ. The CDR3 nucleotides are TGCGCCAGCAGTTTAGACAGCCTCGGGCAGCCCCAGCATTTT. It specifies CASSLDSLGQPQHF.

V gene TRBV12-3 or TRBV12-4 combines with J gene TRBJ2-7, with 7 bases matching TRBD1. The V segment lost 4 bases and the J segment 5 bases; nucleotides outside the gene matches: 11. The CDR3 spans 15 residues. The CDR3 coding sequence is TGTGCCAGCAGTTACCGGACAGGTGGAGGCCACGAGCAGTACTTC. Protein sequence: CASSYRTGGGHEQYF.